This T cell receptor (beta chain) was sequenced for a study of shared clonotypes between healthy human individuals. Deletions cut 10 bases from V and 6 bases from J, with 15 bases between. This CDR3 region has 12 residues. CDR1 and CDR2 from the germline V gene are MDHEN and SYDVKM. Libraries were prepared by immunoSEQ multiplex PCR; TCRdb keeps only in-frame clonotypes and omits some of them. The table shows about 120,000 clones, with under 70% occurring only once. This receptor was identified in a woman aged 25-40 years in good health. V and J are TRBV28 and TRBJ1-2; TRBD1 might be the D (6 bases). Sequenced: memory CD8+ T cells sorted from blood. Subset described: CD45RO+ cells pooled with CCR7-negative TemRA cells. The CDR3, as DNA: TGTGCCACCTTGACAGGATGGGATGGCTACACCTTC. Its translation: CATLTGWDGYTF.